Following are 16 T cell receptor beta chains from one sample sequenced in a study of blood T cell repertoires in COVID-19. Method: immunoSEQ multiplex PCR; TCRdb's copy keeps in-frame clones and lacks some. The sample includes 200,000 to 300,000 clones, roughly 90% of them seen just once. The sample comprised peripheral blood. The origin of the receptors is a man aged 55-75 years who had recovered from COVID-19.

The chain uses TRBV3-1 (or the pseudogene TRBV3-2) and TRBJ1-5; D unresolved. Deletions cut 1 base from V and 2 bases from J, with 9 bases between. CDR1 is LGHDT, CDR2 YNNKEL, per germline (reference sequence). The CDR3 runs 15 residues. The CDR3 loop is CASSQGGYGNQPQHF. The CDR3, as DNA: TGTGCCAGCAGCCAAGGAGGTTACGGCAATCAGCCCCAGCATTTT.

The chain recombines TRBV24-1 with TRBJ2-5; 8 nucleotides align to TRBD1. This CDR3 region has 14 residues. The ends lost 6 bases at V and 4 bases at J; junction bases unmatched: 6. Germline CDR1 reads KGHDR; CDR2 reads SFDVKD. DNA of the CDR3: TGTGCCACCAGTAGAGGACAGGGCGGAGAGACCCAGTACTTC. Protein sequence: CATSRGQGGETQYF.

CDR3 nucleotides: TGTGCCAGCAGTTACTCGGGGCAGGGGGGCAATCAGCCCCAGCATTTT. Protein sequence: CASSYSGQGGNQPQHF. The rearrangement uses TRBV6-2 or TRBV6-3 and TRBJ1-5; 7 positions agree with TRBD1. Germline assignment: CDR1 MNHEY and CDR2 SVGEGT. V trimming: 0 bases; J trimming: 2 bases; junction bases outside the gene matches: 4. There are 16 residues in the CDR3.

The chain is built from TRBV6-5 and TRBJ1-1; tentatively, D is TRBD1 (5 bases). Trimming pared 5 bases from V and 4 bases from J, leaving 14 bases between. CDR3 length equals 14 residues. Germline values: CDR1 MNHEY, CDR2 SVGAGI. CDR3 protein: CASSPRGRSTEAFF. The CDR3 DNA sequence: TGTGCCAGCAGTCCCCGGGGGAGGAGCACTGAAGCTTTCTTT.

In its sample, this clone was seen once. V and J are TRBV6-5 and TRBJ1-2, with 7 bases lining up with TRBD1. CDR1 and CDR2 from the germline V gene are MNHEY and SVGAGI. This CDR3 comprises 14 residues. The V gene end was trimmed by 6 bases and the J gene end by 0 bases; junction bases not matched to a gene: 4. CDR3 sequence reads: CASSRDSSNYGYTF. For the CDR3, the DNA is TGTGCCAGCAGCCGGGACAGTTCTAACTATGGCTACACCTTC.

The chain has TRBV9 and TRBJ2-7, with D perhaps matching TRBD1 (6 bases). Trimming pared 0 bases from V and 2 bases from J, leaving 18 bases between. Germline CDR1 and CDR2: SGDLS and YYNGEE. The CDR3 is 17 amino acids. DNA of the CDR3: TGTGCCAGCAGCGTAGGGGGTAGGCAGGGGTCAACCTACGAGCAGTACTTC. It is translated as CASSVGGRQGSTYEQYF.

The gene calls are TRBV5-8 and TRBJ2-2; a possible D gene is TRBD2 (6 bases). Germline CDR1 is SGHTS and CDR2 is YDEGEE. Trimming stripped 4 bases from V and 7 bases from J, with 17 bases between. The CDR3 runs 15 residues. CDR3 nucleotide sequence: TGTGCCAGCAGCCCGGGACTCGGGCCTCGCGGGGAGCTGTTTTTT. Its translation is CASSPGLGPRGELFF.

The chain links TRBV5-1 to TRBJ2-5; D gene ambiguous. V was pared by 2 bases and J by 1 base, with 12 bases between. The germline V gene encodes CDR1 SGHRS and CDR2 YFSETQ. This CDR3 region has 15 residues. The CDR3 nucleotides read TGCGCCAGCAGCTTTAGTTCTGCGATCCAAGAGACCCAGTACTTC. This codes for CASSFSSAIQETQYF.

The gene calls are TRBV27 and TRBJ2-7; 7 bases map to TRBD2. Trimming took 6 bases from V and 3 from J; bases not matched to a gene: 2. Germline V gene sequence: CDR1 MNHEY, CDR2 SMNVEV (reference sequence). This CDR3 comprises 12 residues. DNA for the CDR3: TGTGCCAGCAGGAAGCGGGGCTACGAGCAGTACTTC. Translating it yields CASRKRGYEQYF.

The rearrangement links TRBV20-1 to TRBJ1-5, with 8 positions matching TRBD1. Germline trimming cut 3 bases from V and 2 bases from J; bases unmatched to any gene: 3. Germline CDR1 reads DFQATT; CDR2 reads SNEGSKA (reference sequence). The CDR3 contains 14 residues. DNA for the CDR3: TGCAGTGCTAGTTCAGGGGGCGGCAATCAGCCCCAGCATTTT. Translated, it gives CSASSGGGNQPQHF.

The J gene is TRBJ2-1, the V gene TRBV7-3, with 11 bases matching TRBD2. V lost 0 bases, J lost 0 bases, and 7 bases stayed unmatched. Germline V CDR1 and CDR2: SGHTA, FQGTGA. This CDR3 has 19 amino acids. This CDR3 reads CASSLTRLAGGRSYNEQFF. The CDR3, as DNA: TGTGCCAGCAGCTTAACGCGGCTAGCGGGGGGTCGCTCCTACAATGAGCAGTTCTTC.

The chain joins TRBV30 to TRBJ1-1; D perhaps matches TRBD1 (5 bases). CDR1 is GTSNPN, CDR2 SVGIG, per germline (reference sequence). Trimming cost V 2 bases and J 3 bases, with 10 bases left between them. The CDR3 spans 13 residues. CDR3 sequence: CAWSMGGDTEAFF. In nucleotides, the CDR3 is TGTGCCTGGAGTATGGGGGGGGACACTGAAGCTTTCTTT.

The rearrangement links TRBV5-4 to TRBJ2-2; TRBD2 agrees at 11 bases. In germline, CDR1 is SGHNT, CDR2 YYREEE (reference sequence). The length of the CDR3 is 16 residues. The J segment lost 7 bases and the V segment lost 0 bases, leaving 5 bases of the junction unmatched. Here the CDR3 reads CASSLVAGGRGGELFF. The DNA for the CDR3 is TGTGCCAGCAGCTTGGTAGCGGGGGGGCGTGGCGGGGAGCTGTTTTTT.

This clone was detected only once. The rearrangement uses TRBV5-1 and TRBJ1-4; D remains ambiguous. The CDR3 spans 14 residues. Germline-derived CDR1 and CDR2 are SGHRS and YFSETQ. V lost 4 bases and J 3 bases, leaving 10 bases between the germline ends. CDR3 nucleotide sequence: TGCGCCAGCAGCCAGGAGGGAGCTAATGAAAAACTGTTTTTT. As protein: CASSQEGANEKLFF.

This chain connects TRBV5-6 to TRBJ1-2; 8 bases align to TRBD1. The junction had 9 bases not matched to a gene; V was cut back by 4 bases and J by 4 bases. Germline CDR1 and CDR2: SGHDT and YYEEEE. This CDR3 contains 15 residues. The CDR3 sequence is CASSPDRGRGYGYTF. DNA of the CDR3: TGTGCCAGCAGCCCAGACAGGGGTAGGGGCTATGGCTACACCTTC.

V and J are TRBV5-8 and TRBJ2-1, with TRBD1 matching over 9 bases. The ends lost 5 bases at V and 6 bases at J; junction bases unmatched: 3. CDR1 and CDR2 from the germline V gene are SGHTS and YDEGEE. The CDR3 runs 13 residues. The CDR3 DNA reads TGTGCCAGCAGAAGGACAGGGGTCAATGAGCAGTTCTTC. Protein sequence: CASRRTGVNEQFF.